What follows are 14 T cell receptor beta chains derived from one specimen sequenced in a study of human T cells and chemical hapten exposure. TCRdb redid the calling of the RACE reads with MiXCR, one entry per CDR3 protein. The sample consists of roughly 160,000 distinct CDR3 sequences, around 15% of them appearing once. Time point described: patch test 1, 2 weeks after DPC sensitization. Treatment defined: therapeutic diphenylcyclopropenone sensitization with weekly scalp DPC. The sample was whole blood, taken in connection with sensitization to the hapten diphenylcyclopropenone (DPC). Receptor source: a woman between 25 and 40 years old with alopecia areata. Some clones in this sample may be carry-over from other donors' samples.

This clonotype was seen more than once but under ten times. The chain combines TRBV5-1 with TRBJ2-1; D unclear. Germline values: CDR1 SGHRS, CDR2 YFSETQ. CDR3 length: 13 amino acids. Trimming shortened V by 4 bases and J by 5 bases, and 10 bases separated the two germline ends. CDR3 loop: CASSTYPNNEQFF. Written as DNA, the CDR3 is TGCGCCAGCAGCACGTACCCTAACAATGAGCAGTTCTTC. Looking up the rest from reference TRBV5-1 and TRBJ2-1 gives the full variable domain: KAGVTQTPRYLIKTRGQQVTLSCSPISGHRSVSWYQQTPGQGLQFLFEYFSETQRNKGNFPGRFSGRQFSNSRSEMNVSTLELGDSALYLCASSTYPNNEQFFGPGTRLTVL.

This clonotype was detected a few times. The chain uses TRBV6-5 and TRBJ2-2, with 8 bases fitting TRBD2. After removal of 8 bases from V and 4 bases from J, the junction contained 12 bases not matched to a gene. The length of the CDR3 is 16 residues. CDR1 MNHEY and CDR2 SVGAGI come from the germline V gene. DNA of the CDR3: TGTGCCAGCGGACGACGGGGGGGTCCGGGCACCGGGGAGCTGTTTTTT. Translated: CASGRRGGPGTGELFF.

This chain links TRBV14 with TRBJ2-7; TRBD2 agrees at 13 bases. CDR3 length: 17 amino acids. The trim removed 1 base at V and 3 bases at J, leaving 6 bases unmatched. CDR1 SGHDN and CDR2 FVKESK come from the germline V gene. The CDR3 here is CASSQVRLAGGYYEQYF. CDR3 bases: TGTGCCAGCAGCCAAGTGAGACTAGCGGGAGGCTACTACGAGCAGTACTTC. The variable domain in full, with the rest retrieved from reference TRBV14 and TRBJ2-7, is EAGVTQFPSHSVIEKGQTVTLRCDPISGHDNLYWYRRVMGKEIKFLLHFVKESKQDESGMPNNRFLAERTGGTYSTLKVQPAELEDSGVYFCASSQVRLAGGYYEQYFGPGTRLTVT.

The gene calls are TRBV6-6 and TRBJ2-3; the match to TRBD1 covers 8 bases. Germline V CDR1 and CDR2: MNHNY, SVGAGI (reference sequence). V gave up 8 bases and J gave up 3 bases; unmatched junction bases: 4. The CDR3 is 13 amino acids. The CDR3 DNA reads as TGTGCCAGCGGCCGGGACAGGACAGATACGCAGTATTTT. Its protein product is CASGRDRTDTQYF.

This clonotype was counted a few times. The chain joins TRBV5-1 to TRBJ1-4; 11 bases line up with TRBD1. V was clipped by 4 bases and J by 8 bases; unmatched bases: 7. Germline lookup yields CDR1 SGHRS and CDR2 YFSETQ. This CDR3 has 15 amino acids. The DNA for the CDR3 is TGCGCCAGCAGCCCCGGGACAGGGGGTCGGGAAAAACTGTTTTTT. Its protein is CASSPGTGGREKLFF.

This clonotype was seen a few times. The chain employs TRBV28 and TRBJ1-3; D remains unclear. Germline V lookup: CDR1 MDHEN, CDR2 SYDVKM. CDR3 length: 12 amino acids. V was trimmed by 6 bases and J by 4 bases, leaving 7 bases between them. CDR3 in amino acids: CASRRRGNTIYF. DNA of the CDR3: TGTGCCAGCAGGCGGAGGGGAAACACCATATATTTT.

The table lists this clonotype with a few counts. This chain uses TRBV19 with TRBJ2-1; 9 bases agree with TRBD2. The CDR3 totals 14 residues. V dropped 6 bases and J dropped 5; count of bases not matched to a gene: 5. Germline V gene lookup returns CDR1 LNHDA and CDR2 SQIVND (reference sequence). DNA of the CDR3: TGTGCCAGTAGGGGCCCTAGCGGGAACAATGAGCAGTTCTTC. Translation: CASRGPSGNNEQFF.

This clonotype was found a few times. The genes are TRBV7-9 and TRBJ2-1; a possible D gene is TRBD2 (6 bases). The CDR3 contains 15 residues. V shed 3 bases and J shed 5 bases, with 14 bases lying between them. CDR1 is SEHNR, CDR2 FQNEAQ, per germline (reference sequence). The CDR3 nucleotides are TGTGCCAGCAGCTTTGAACTAGCCTTCAACAATGAGCAGTTCTTC. Its translation is CASSFELAFNNEQFF.

The rearrangement links TRBV3-1 to TRBJ2-7; D is possibly TRBD2 (5 bases). V gave up 3 bases and J gave up 3 bases, with 21 bases separating them. CDR3 size: 17 residues. Germline V gene data show CDR1 as LGHDT and CDR2 as YNNKEL (reference sequence). The CDR3 DNA reads TGTGCCAGCAGCCATTGGCCTGGGCGGGTAGACAACTACGAGCAGTACTTC. Protein: CASSHWPGRVDNYEQYF.

The genes are TRBV29-1 and TRBJ1-1; perhaps TRBD1 as D (6 bases). V lost 3 bases and J lost 3, with 14 bases in between. CDR3 length: 14 residues. CDR1 is SQVTM and CDR2 is ANQGSEA in the germline V gene. CDR3 nucleotides: TGCAGCGTTGATCACGGGAGGGGGGACACTGAAGCTTTCTTT. This translates into CSVDHGRGDTEAFF. The full variable domain, completed using reference TRBV29-1 and TRBJ1-1, is SAVISQKPSRDICQRGTSLTIQCQVDSQVTMMFWYRQQPGQSLTLIATANQGSEATYESGFVIDKFPISRPNLTFSTLTVSNMSPEDSSIYLCSVDHGRGDTEAFFGQGTRLTVV.

In this sample, this clonotype turned up many times. The rearrangement joins TRBV7-2 to TRBJ1-3; D is undetermined. Trimming removed 3 bases at V and 4 bases at J, with 4 bases between. There are 12 residues in the CDR3. The germline V gene encodes CDR1 SGHTA and CDR2 FQGNSA. The CDR3 region has the DNA TGTGCCAGCAGCTTGGCGGGAAACACCATATATTTT. This translates into CASSLAGNTIYF.

V is TRBV29-1 and J is TRBJ2-7, with 15 bases fitting TRBD2. Germline V gene sequence: CDR1 SQVTM, CDR2 ANQGSEA. The CDR3 loop spans 14 amino acids. The trim removed 6 bases at V and 5 bases at J, leaving 5 bases unmatched. The CDR3 here is CSVRTSGGDHEQYF. CDR3 bases: TGCAGCGTCCGGACTAGCGGGGGGGACCACGAGCAGTACTTC.

This clonotype occurred many times. This chain uses TRBV3-1 with TRBJ1-6; D not resolved. Germline CDR1 reads LGHDT; CDR2 reads YNNKEL (reference sequence). The CDR3 is 14 residues long. V was cut by 4 bases and J by 5 bases, with 9 bases left in between. The CDR3 protein is CASSPQPHNSPLHF. The DNA of the CDR3 is TGTGCCAGCAGCCCCCAGCCACATAATTCACCCCTCCACTTT.

The sample holds many counts of this clonotype. This chain connects TRBV29-1 to TRBJ1-2; 8 bases agree with TRBD1. The CDR3 sequence is 13 residues long. V trimming: 3 bases; J trimming: 5 bases; junction bases outside the gene matches: 5. From germline, CDR1 is SQVTM and CDR2 ANQGSEA. In DNA form, the CDR3 reads TGCAGCGTTGATAACGACAGGGGATATGGCTACACCTTC. Translated, it gives CSVDNDRGYGYTF.